This record concerns one T cell receptor (beta chain) sequence. The record originates from a study of T-cell reconstitution after alpha-beta-depleted transplantation in children. During its preparation, the TCRbeta library received unique molecular identifiers. A single record per CDR3 protein comes from TCRdb applying MiXCR to the PCR reads. The sample consists of about 610,000 distinct CDR3 sequences, 8% to 11% of them appearing once. This CDR3 is 15 amino acids long. In germline, CDR1 is MNHEY, CDR2 SVGEGT. V lost 0 bases, J lost 2 bases, and 4 bases stayed unmatched. The TCR sequence derives from a human donor who donated a stem cell graft to a child with acute myeloid leukemia. Material: PBMCs from the stem cell graft donor, obtained from the stem cell graft. The chain employs TRBV6-2 or TRBV6-3 and TRBJ2-7, with 7 positions matching TRBD1. The CDR3 here is CASSYSRTGAYEQYF. In DNA form, the CDR3 reads TGTGCCAGCAGTTACTCCCGGACAGGAGCCTACGAGCAGTACTTC.